A single sample is the source of the 8 T cell receptor beta chains below, sequenced in a study of cytomegalovirus exposure and HLA in healthy donors. The study ran its PCR with 60 Vbeta and 13 Jbeta primers. Sequencing used immunoSEQ multiplex PCR; TCRdb keeps in-frame clones, though not all of them. Of 160,000 or so clones listed, 87% were seen once; the top ten hold about 0.85%. Sequencing was done on a sample of PBMCs. The receptors shown here come from a woman in her 30s in good health and CMV-seronegative.

The chain carries TRBV5-6 and TRBJ2-1; D perhaps matches TRBD2 (6 bases). V was cut by 3 bases and J by 7 bases, with 17 bases left in between. This CDR3 has 15 amino acids. Germline V gene sequence: CDR1 SGHDT, CDR2 YYEEEE. This CDR3 reads CASSSIQAGTNEQFF. CDR3 nucleotides: TGTGCCAGCAGCTCTATCCAAGCGGGTACAAATGAGCAGTTCTTC.

V gene TRBV7-8 combines with J gene TRBJ2-2, with TRBD1 as a possible D gene (7 bases). The CDR3 consists of 19 residues. V was pared by 6 bases and J by 2 bases, with 25 bases between. Germline-derived CDR1 and CDR2 are SGHVS and FQNEAQ. Here the CDR3 reads CASSIRGGGYRINTGELFF. For the CDR3, the DNA is TGTGCCAGCAGTATAAGAGGAGGGGGCTACCGAATAAACACCGGGGAGCTGTTTTTT. Based on the CDR3 plus reference TRBV7-8 and TRBJ2-2, the full variable domain is GAGVSQSPRYKVAKRGQDVALRCDPISGHVSLFWYQQALGQGPEFLTYFQNEAQLDKSGLPSDRFFAERPEGSVSTLKIQRTQQEDSAVYLCASSIRGGGYRINTGELFFGEGSRLTVL.

The chain recombines TRBV5-5 with TRBJ2-5; TRBD2 matches 8 bases. Germline V gives CDR1 SGHKS, CDR2 YYEKEE (reference sequence). Trimming took 0 bases from V and 7 from J; bases not matched to a gene: 14. The CDR3 extends over 17 amino acids. CDR3 sequence reads: CASSLAGVAGRTGTQYF. CDR3 sequence (DNA): TGTGCCAGCAGCTTGGCCGGGGTAGCGGGAAGAACAGGGACCCAGTACTTC. Supplemented by reference TRBV5-5 and TRBJ2-5, the full variable domain reads DAGVTQSPTHLIKTRGQQVTLRCSPISGHKSVSWYQQVLGQGPQFIFQYYEKEERGRGNFPDRFSARQFPNYSSELNVNALLLGDSALYLCASSLAGVAGRTGTQYFGPGTRLLVL.

CDR3 sequence reads: CASSESGGSSYEQYF. The CDR3 coding sequence is TGCGCCAGCAGTGAGAGCGGGGGGAGCTCCTACGAGCAGTACTTC. The chain links TRBV10-1 to TRBJ2-7, with 9 bases matching TRBD2. J was trimmed by 0 bases and V by 2 bases; bases with no gene match: 2. From germline, CDR1 is WNHNN and CDR2 SYGVQD (reference sequence). This CDR3 is built from 15 residues.

The rearrangement links TRBV25-1 to TRBJ2-2, with 8 nucleotides matching TRBD1. CDR1 and CDR2 from the germline V gene are MGHDK and SYGVNS. The CDR3 is made up of 15 amino acids. The V and J ends lost 2 bases and 3 bases, in that order; junction bases with no gene match: 2. In DNA, the CDR3 is TGTGCCAGCAGTGAACCGGACAGGGACACCGGGGAGCTGTTTTTT. It codes for CASSEPDRDTGELFF.

The chain employs TRBV6-1 and TRBJ2-1; 7 nucleotides match TRBD1. The CDR3 runs to 15 residues. The J segment lost 4 bases and the V segment lost 2 bases, leaving 5 bases of the junction unmatched. Germline V lookup: CDR1 MNHNS, CDR2 SASEGT. The CDR3 region is CASSELGQPYNEQFF. The CDR3 DNA follows: TGTGCCAGCAGTGAACTGGGACAGCCTTACAATGAGCAGTTCTTC.

The chain recombines TRBV5-1 with TRBJ2-3; 8 nucleotides agree with TRBD2. The CDR3 consists of 17 residues. V shed 3 bases and J 1 base; nucleotides not matched to a gene: 10. In germline, CDR1 is SGHRS, CDR2 YFSETQ. The CDR3 loop reads CASSSPQRESGTDTQYF. The CDR3 nucleotides read TGCGCCAGCAGCTCACCGCAGCGGGAGTCGGGCACAGATACGCAGTATTTT.

V is TRBV6-1 and J is TRBJ2-4, with a tentative D call TRBD2 (7 bases). Trimming removed 9 bases from V and 6 bases from J, with 15 bases in between. Looked up from germline, CDR1 is MNHNS and CDR2 is SASEGT. This CDR3 has 13 amino acids. This CDR3 is CASSRGEGNIQYF. DNA for the CDR3: TGTGCCAGTTCGAGGGGGGAGGGAAACATTCAGTACTTC.